Listed here are 13 T cell receptor beta chains from one sample, sequenced in a study of blood T cell repertoires in COVID-19. Libraries were prepared by immunoSEQ multiplex PCR; TCRdb keeps only in-frame clonotypes and omits some of them. The sample lists fewer than 500,000 clones, 70% to 90% occurring once. The sample taken for sequencing was peripheral blood. The origin of the receptors is a man aged 18-30 years with COVID-19, enrolled during active disease.

The chain has TRBV6-5 and TRBJ2-1; maybe TRBD1 (5 bases). CDR1 and CDR2 from the germline V gene are MNHEY and SVGAGI. Trimming shortened V by 6 bases and J by 0 bases, and 9 bases separated the two germline ends. The CDR3 runs to 14 residues. CDR3 sequence reads: CASRKTVSYNEQFF. The CDR3 nucleotides read TGTGCCAGCAGGAAGACAGTCTCCTACAATGAGCAGTTCTTC.

This rearrangement joins TRBV28 to TRBJ2-3; tentative D call: TRBD2 (5 bases). This CDR3 has 15 amino acids. V lost 3 bases, J lost 1 base, and 11 bases lay in between. The germline CDR1 and CDR2 sequences are MDHEN and SYDVKM. The CDR3 spells CASSLSGEGTDTQYF. The CDR3 DNA is TGTGCCAGCAGTTTGAGCGGAGAGGGCACAGATACGCAGTATTTT.

Only one count was recorded for this clone. This sequence joins TRBV5-4 and TRBJ2-1; 10 bases are a match to TRBD2. CDR1 and CDR2 (germline): SGHNT, YYREEE (reference sequence). The CDR3 is made up of 16 amino acids. The J segment lost 5 bases and the V segment lost 4 bases, leaving 9 bases of the junction unmatched. CDR3 bases: TGTGCCAGCAGCGCCCCGCTAGCGGGGGCTAACAATGAGCAGTTCTTC. It encodes CASSAPLAGANNEQFF.

This chain links TRBV2 with TRBJ1-2; no clear D. The germline V gene encodes CDR1 SNHLY and CDR2 FYNNEI. This CDR3 spans 15 amino acids. Between the trimmed V and J ends, which lost 1 base and 3 bases, there was a span of 12 bases. This CDR3 is CASSEGQRGYYGYTF. CDR3 in DNA: TGTGCCAGCAGTGAAGGGCAGAGAGGGTACTATGGCTACACCTTC.

The chain recombines TRBV9 with TRBJ1-6, with 7 bases matching TRBD1. The CDR3 has 16 residues. Germline CDR1 and CDR2: SGDLS and YYNGEE. V shed 0 bases, J shed 8 bases, and the junction held 8 bases outside the gene matches. The CDR3 spells CASSVGGGIADSPLHF. The CDR3 DNA follows: TGTGCCAGCAGCGTAGGAGGGGGCATCGCGGATTCACCCCTCCACTTT.

The chain uses TRBV5-1 and TRBJ2-2, with D unresolved. Germline V lookup: CDR1 SGHRS, CDR2 YFSETQ. The CDR3 contains 14 residues. Trimming took off 0 bases at V and 4 bases at J, with 7 bases between the two ends. The CDR3, as DNA: TGCGCCAGCAGCTTGGCCGGGTCCACCGGGGAGCTGTTTTTT. This codes for CASSLAGSTGELFF.

V usage is TRBV11-2 and J usage is TRBJ2-1, with D perhaps matching TRBD2 (5 bases). V lost 5 bases and J lost 8, with 13 bases in between. CDR1 is SGHAT, CDR2 FQNNGV, per germline. The CDR3 has 13 residues. The CDR3 DNA reads TGTGCCAGCAGCCCTGGAGAGGGCTATGAGCAGTTCTTC. Residues: CASSPGEGYEQFF.

V gene TRBV9 combines with J gene TRBJ2-7; TRBD2 agrees at 7 bases. The junction had 5 bases not matched to a gene; V was cut back by 1 base and J by 4 bases. The CDR3 loop spans 14 amino acids. Looked up from germline, CDR1 is SGDLS and CDR2 is YYNGEE. The CDR3 nucleotides read TGTGCCAGCAGCGTATCAGCGGGGTCTTACGAGCAGTACTTC. This sequence encodes CASSVSAGSYEQYF.

V and J are TRBV29-1 and TRBJ1-2; D is ambiguous. V shed 6 bases and J shed 6 bases, with 8 bases lying between them. The CDR3 has 10 residues. CDR1 is SQVTM, CDR2 ANQGSEA, per germline. The CDR3 DNA reads as TGCAGCGTCGACGGAGATGGCTACACCTTC. Translating it yields CSVDGDGYTF.

J is TRBJ1-1 and V is TRBV5-1; 7 bases map to TRBD1. The germline CDR1 and CDR2 sequences are SGHRS and YFSETQ. The CDR3 consists of 13 residues. Germline trimming cut 5 bases from V and 7 bases from J; bases unmatched to any gene: 8. CDR3 sequence reads: CASSFTGASEAFF. The CDR3 bases are TGCGCCAGCAGTTTTACAGGGGCCAGTGAAGCTTTCTTT.

V and J are TRBV7-9 and TRBJ2-5; TRBD1 might be the D (5 bases). Trimming stripped 0 bases from V and 5 bases from J, with 10 bases between. This CDR3 region has 14 residues. CDR1 SEHNR and CDR2 FQNEAQ come from the germline V gene (reference sequence). The CDR3 here is CASSLASGLETQYF. CDR3 in DNA: TGTGCCAGCAGCTTAGCATCAGGGTTGGAGACCCAGTACTTC.

The chain recombines TRBV11-2 with TRBJ2-5; D possibly corresponds to TRBD1 (5 bases). The CDR3 contains 13 residues. The germline V gene encodes CDR1 SGHAT and CDR2 FQNNGV. Trimming removed 4 bases at V and 4 bases at J, with 10 bases between. The CDR3 DNA follows: TGTGCCAGCAGCTCCCAGGGTCTAGAGACCCAGTACTTC. Protein product: CASSSQGLETQYF.

This sequence joins TRBV12-5 and TRBJ2-5; 10 nucleotides match TRBD1. The length of the CDR3 is 17 residues. Germline-derived CDR1 and CDR2 are LGHNT and FRNRAP. J gave up 3 bases and V 1 base, and 8 bases lay outside the gene matches. The CDR3 DNA is TGTGCTAGTGGTTTGGGGGCGACAGGGGGCCTCGAAGAGACCCAGTACTTC. Amino acid sequence: CASGLGATGGLEETQYF.